This TCR beta chain was found in a study of CD8 T cells in ankylosing spondylitis. The trim removed 0 bases at V and 4 bases at J, leaving 10 bases unmatched. This CDR3 comprises 16 residues. Germline V CDR1 and CDR2: DFQATT, SNEGSKA (reference sequence). Details on this clonotype: The antigen is not known.

Findings and limits, study-wide: Among TCR beta sequences, a motif of under 10 highly homologous variants appeared characteristic of ankylosing spondylitis blood.

TCRdb reprocessed the 5' RACE reads with MiXCR, giving one entry per CDR3 protein. Of a few hundred thousand distinct CDR3 sequences in the sample, under 25% are singletons; the top ten hold about 16%. V usage is TRBV20-1 and J usage is TRBJ2-3, with 7 bases that match TRBD2. Material: blood, either unsorted or a sorted T cell fraction (not recorded which). This TCR derives from a male donor with ankylosing spondylitis. The CDR3 sequence: CSARDHSGRVADTQYF. DNA of the CDR3: TGCAGTGCTAGAGATCATTCAGGGAGGGTGGCAGATACGCAGTATTTT.